The 8 T cell receptor beta chains listed next were all sequenced from one sample in a study of blood T cell repertoires in COVID-19. Data came from immunoSEQ multiplex PCR; TCRdb stores just in-frame clones and leaves some out. Counted here are 300,000 to 350,000 clones, about 90% occurring once; the ten biggest clones make up about 3.5%. The sample taken for sequencing was peripheral blood. These receptors all come from a woman aged 18 to 35 who had recovered from COVID-19.

The sample holds one count of this clone. The gene calls are TRBV28 and TRBJ2-7, with 9 bases fitting TRBD2. This CDR3 comprises 15 residues. CDR1 MDHEN and CDR2 SYDVKM come from the germline V gene. The ends lost 4 bases at V and 3 bases at J; junction bases unmatched: 7. The CDR3 nucleotides are TGTGCCAGCAGTTCCCCCCCTAGCGGGATCTACGAGCAGTACGTC. Translation gives CASSSPPSGIYEQYV.

The V and J genes are TRBV19 and TRBJ1-6; no clear D. The V end lost 3 bases, the J end lost 14 bases, and 20 bases lay between the germline ends. The CDR3 runs to 15 residues. The V gene's germline CDR1 is LNHDA and CDR2 SQIVND (reference sequence). Here the CDR3 reads CASSIPGPYGGSLHF. CDR3 coding DNA: TGTGCCAGTAGTATCCCGGGCCCCTACGGAGGATCCCTCCACTTT.

The chain employs TRBV6-2 or TRBV6-3 and TRBJ1-5, with TRBD1 identical over 9 bases. The CDR3 extends over 16 amino acids. Germline CDR1 is MNHEY and CDR2 is SVGEGT. V shed 5 bases, J shed 1 base, and the junction held 6 bases outside the gene matches. The CDR3 sequence: CASSNLQGASNQPQHF. The CDR3, as DNA: TGTGCCAGCAGTAACCTACAGGGGGCGAGCAATCAGCCCCAGCATTTT.

The V gene is TRBV19, the J gene TRBJ2-6; 7 bases line up with TRBD1. The CDR3 length is 17 residues. Germline assignment: CDR1 LNHDA and CDR2 SQIVND (reference sequence). V was clipped by 7 bases and J by 2 bases; unmatched bases: 11. CDR3 loop: CASKNRGSSPGANVLTF. CDR3 bases: TGTGCCAGTAAAAACAGGGGTAGCTCCCCTGGGGCCAACGTCCTGACTTTC.

The chain couples TRBV7-6 to TRBJ2-5, with TRBD2 identical over 7 bases. Losses at the gene ends were 5 bases for V and 5 bases for J; bases not matched to a gene: 14. Germline-derived CDR1 and CDR2 are SGHVS and FNYEAQ. CDR3 size: 16 residues. The CDR3 here is CASSLWGGFELETQYF. The CDR3 region has the DNA TGTGCCAGCAGCCTTTGGGGGGGGTTCGAATTGGAGACCCAGTACTTC.

J is TRBJ2-1 and V is TRBV6-5; 7 positions match TRBD2. This CDR3 has 15 residues. CDR1 and CDR2 from the germline V gene are MNHEY and SVGAGI. With 2 bases clipped from V and 0 bases from J, the junction kept 1 base outside the gene matches. The CDR3 reads CASSYASGSYNEQFF. For the CDR3, the DNA is TGTGCCAGCAGTTACGCTAGCGGCTCCTACAATGAGCAGTTCTTC.

V gene TRBV29-1 combines with J gene TRBJ1-1; 7 nucleotides line up with TRBD1. The J segment lost 11 bases and the V segment lost 7 bases, leaving 13 bases of the junction unmatched. From germline, CDR1 is SQVTM and CDR2 ANQGSEA. The CDR3 runs to 12 residues. The CDR3 sequence is CSAVTAGGPAFF. The CDR3, as DNA: TGCAGCGCCGTGACGGCAGGGGGTCCGGCTTTCTTT.

The rearrangement uses TRBV14 and TRBJ2-3; weak D call: TRBD2 (6 bases). The CDR3 totals 15 residues. The germline CDR1 and CDR2 sequences are SGHDN and FVKESK. The V end was cut by 2 bases, the J end by 10 bases, with 19 bases between. CDR3 bases: TGTGCCAGCAGCCAATTAAACCGGGACTCCTCTGCGCAGTATTTT. Its protein product is CASSQLNRDSSAQYF.